The 15 T cell receptor beta chains listed next were all sequenced from one sample in a study of PD-1 blockade in classical Hodgkin lymphoma. Sample time point: cycle 4 day 1 (C4D1), after around six weeks of nivolumab. Exposure to brentuximab vedotin varied, and each patient had relapsed following autologous stem cell transplantation. TCRdb keeps only in-frame clones here, not all; method: immunoSEQ multiplex PCR. The data contain 20,000 to 30,000 clones, around 84% of them singletons. The input for sequencing was peripheral blood mononuclear cells (PBMCs), taken before the fourth cycle of nivolumab. These TCRs come from a human donor with classical Hodgkin lymphoma.

The gene calls are TRBV11-2 and TRBJ1-1, with D perhaps TRBD1 (6 bases). The CDR3 is made up of 14 amino acids. V was shortened by 3 bases and J by 1 base, with 9 bases between the two germline ends. The V gene's germline CDR1 is SGHAT and CDR2 FQNNGV. The CDR3 DNA follows: TGTGCCAGCAGCTTTTACAGGGAGAACACTGAAGCTTTCTTT. This encodes CASSFYRENTEAFF.

The rearrangement uses TRBV5-1 and TRBJ2-1; 10 bases match TRBD2. The CDR3 loop spans 14 amino acids. V lost 2 bases and J lost 4; bases outside the gene matches: 0. Germline V gene data show CDR1 as SGHRS and CDR2 as YFSETQ. CDR3: CASSLLAGYNEQFF. The CDR3 region has the DNA TGCGCCAGCAGCTTACTAGCGGGATACAATGAGCAGTTCTTC. The variable domain in full, completed from reference TRBV5-1 and TRBJ2-1, reads KAGVTQTPRYLIKTRGQQVTLSCSPISGHRSVSWYQQTPGQGLQFLFEYFSETQRNKGNFPGRFSGRQFSNSRSEMNVSTLELGDSALYLCASSLLAGYNEQFFGPGTRLTVL.

The V gene is TRBV7-8, the J gene TRBJ1-5; D not certain. CDR3 length equals 15 residues. V was cut by 3 bases and J by 7 bases, with 16 bases left in between. Germline CDR1 reads SGHVS; CDR2 reads FQNEAQ. CDR3 nucleotides: TGTGCCAGCAGCTTTGGATTGGTCGATACACAGCCCCAGCATTTT. It is translated as CASSFGLVDTQPQHF.

This chain connects TRBV10-3 to TRBJ2-3; D not certain. Germline-derived CDR1 and CDR2 are ENHRY and SYGVKD. The CDR3 runs 15 residues. Trimming took off 0 bases at V and 4 bases at J, with 11 bases between the two ends. The CDR3 DNA is TGTGCCATCAGTGAGTCGAACGGTTACGCAGATACGCAGTATTTT. It is translated as CAISESNGYADTQYF.

V gene TRBV4-3 combines with J gene TRBJ1-3; the match to TRBD1 covers 8 bases. Trimming cost V 4 bases and J 0 bases; bases outside gene matches: 8. Germline V gene data show CDR1 as LGHNA and CDR2 as YSLEER. CDR3 length: 17 amino acids. CDR3 loop: CASSRQTGALSGNTIYF. The CDR3 DNA sequence: TGCGCCAGCAGCCGCCAGACAGGGGCGCTCTCTGGAAACACCATATATTTT.

This clone was seen only a few times. This chain uses TRBV27 with TRBJ2-7, with 8 bases fitting TRBD2. The CDR3 spans 15 residues. CDR1 and CDR2 from the germline V gene are MNHEY and SMNVEV (reference sequence). Germline trimming cut 8 bases from V and 4 bases from J; bases unmatched to any gene: 13. CDR3 nucleotides: TGTGCCAGCCGGGACGGGGGGGGCAAAATTTACGAGCAGTACTTC. Amino acids: CASRDGGGKIYEQYF.

V usage is TRBV28 and J usage is TRBJ2-3; 11 positions match TRBD2. The CDR3 is 17 residues long. The germline V gene has CDR1 MDHEN and CDR2 SYDVKM. J gave up 3 bases and V 1 base, and 6 bases lay outside the gene matches. The CDR3 sequence: CASSLYSLAGGTDTQYF. DNA of the CDR3: TGTGCCAGCAGTTTATACTCCTTAGCGGGAGGGACAGATACGCAGTATTTT.

V gene TRBV19 combines with J gene TRBJ2-1, with TRBD2 identical over 14 bases. Trimming removed 5 bases from V and 9 bases from J; junction bases left unmatched: 9. The CDR3 totals 16 residues. CDR1 and CDR2 from the germline V gene are LNHDA and SQIVND (reference sequence). This chain's CDR3 is CASSLGLAGGIAEQFF. CDR3 bases: TGTGCCAGTAGTCTCGGACTAGCGGGAGGTATAGCTGAGCAGTTCTTC.

The chain joins TRBV11-3 to TRBJ2-3; D is ambiguous. The V gene lost 5 bases and the J gene lost 10 bases, with 10 bases spanning the gap. Germline V gene lookup returns CDR1 SGHNT and CDR2 YENEEA. The CDR3 consists of 11 residues. CDR3 sequence (DNA): TGTGCCAGCAGCGTTTCGAGTGCGCAGTATTTT. It yields the protein CASSVSSAQYF.

This clone has only one observation. J is TRBJ1-1 and V is TRBV7-2, with D uncertain. The CDR3 runs to 12 residues. Between the trimmed V and J ends, which lost 0 bases and 4 bases, there was a span of 3 bases. The germline CDR1 and CDR2 sequences are SGHTA and FQGNSA. CDR3 nucleotides: TGTGCCAGCAGCTTAGCACTCACTGAAGCTTTCTTT. The encoded protein is CASSLALTEAFF.

Comment on this clone: A junction boundary mismatches the germline segment, possibly from a read error. The chain uses TRBV6-5 and TRBJ1-2; tentative D call: TRBD1 (5 bases). Germline loops: CDR1 MNHEY, CDR2 SVGAGI. This CDR3 region has 11 residues. For the CDR3, the DNA is TGTGCCAGCAGTTATAGAGGACACTCGGCCTTC. Translating it yields CASSYRGHSAF.

The chain links TRBV15 to TRBJ1-5; TRBD1 might be the D (6 bases). Trimming removed 0 bases at V and 3 bases at J, with 24 bases between. CDR3 length: 20 residues. Germline CDR1 reads LNHNV; CDR2 reads YYDKDF (reference sequence). Written as DNA, the CDR3 is TGTGCCACCAGCAGAGATCCTCGCAGGGGAATCGCTCCCCCCAATCAGCCCCAGCATTTT. This sequence encodes CATSRDPRRGIAPPNQPQHF.

The chain uses TRBV9 and TRBJ2-2; D is unresolved. The V and J ends lost 0 bases and 6 bases respectively, with 12 bases between them. CDR1 is SGDLS, CDR2 YYNGEE, per germline. This CDR3 contains 15 residues. The DNA for the CDR3 is TGTGCCAGCAGCGTAGTGGGGATTGCTGCCGGGGAGCTGTTTTTT. Translated, it gives CASSVVGIAAGELFF.

The V gene is TRBV10-3, the J gene TRBJ2-3; D gene uncertain. The CDR3 consists of 13 residues. Trimming removed 8 bases at V and 9 bases at J, with 18 bases between. The germline gives CDR1 ENHRY, CDR2 SYGVKD. CDR3 coding DNA: TGTGCCATCTTAGTAAGTGGCCTATGGACGCAGTATTTT. It encodes CAILVSGLWTQYF.

With respect to this clone: At the DNA level, this CDR3 is encoded by other sequences in the same sample as well. This chain links TRBV6-5 with TRBJ2-7; no definite D call. Looked up from germline, CDR1 is MNHEY and CDR2 is SVGAGI. Trimming pared 0 bases from V and 0 bases from J, leaving 9 bases between. The CDR3 runs 15 residues. CDR3 amino acids: CASSYSGSNSYEQYF. The CDR3 DNA follows: TGTGCCAGCAGTTACTCGGGGTCAAACTCCTACGAGCAGTACTTC.